This T cell receptor (beta chain) was documented in a study of cytomegalovirus exposure and HLA in healthy donors. Study-level results: It was approximately 150 TCR beta chains that were listed as cytomegalovirus-associated.

This CDR3 has 14 amino acids. The V gene's germline CDR1 is SNHLY and CDR2 FYNNEI. The J segment lost 5 bases and the V segment lost 5 bases, leaving 8 bases of the junction unmatched. PCR used 60 Vbeta primers and 13 Jbeta primers. Using immunoSEQ multiplex PCR, the repertoire was profiled, and TCRdb retains in-frame clones only, with some absent. The top ten clones hold over 0.85% of a sample with over 150,000 clones, 75% to 85% of them seen once. As regards this clone: What it binds is unknown.

This sequence originates from a girl aged 2 to 10 in good health and CMV-seropositive. V gene TRBV2 combines with J gene TRBJ2-5, with 7 nucleotides matching TRBD1. Sample: PBMCs. This CDR3 reads CASSHQTGFETQYF. CDR3 in DNA: TGTGCCAGCAGTCACCAGACAGGGTTCGAGACCCAGTACTTC.